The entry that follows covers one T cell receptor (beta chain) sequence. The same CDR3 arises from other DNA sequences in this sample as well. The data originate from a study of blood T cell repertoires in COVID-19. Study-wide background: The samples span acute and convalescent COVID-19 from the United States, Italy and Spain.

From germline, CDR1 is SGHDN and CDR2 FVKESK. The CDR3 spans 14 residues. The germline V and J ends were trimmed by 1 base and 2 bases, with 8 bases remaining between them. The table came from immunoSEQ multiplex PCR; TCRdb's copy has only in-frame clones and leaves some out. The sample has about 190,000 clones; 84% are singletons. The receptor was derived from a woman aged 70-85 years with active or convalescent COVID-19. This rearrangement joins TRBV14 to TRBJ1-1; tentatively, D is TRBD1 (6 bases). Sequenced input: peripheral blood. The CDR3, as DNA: TGTGCCAGCAGCCAAGTCAGGGGCAACACTGAAGCTTTCTTT. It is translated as CASSQVRGNTEAFF.